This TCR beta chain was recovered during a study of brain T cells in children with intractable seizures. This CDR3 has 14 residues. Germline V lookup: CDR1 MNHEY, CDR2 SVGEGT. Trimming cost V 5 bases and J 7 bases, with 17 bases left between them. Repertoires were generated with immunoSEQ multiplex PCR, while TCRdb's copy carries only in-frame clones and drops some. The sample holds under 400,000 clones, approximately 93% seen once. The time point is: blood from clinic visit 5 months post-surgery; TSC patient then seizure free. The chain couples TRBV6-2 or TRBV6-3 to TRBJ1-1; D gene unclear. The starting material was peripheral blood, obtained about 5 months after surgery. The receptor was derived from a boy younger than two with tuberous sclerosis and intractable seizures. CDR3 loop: CASSPLGPINEAFF. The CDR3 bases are TGTGCCAGCAGTCCACTGGGTCCCATTAATGAAGCTTTCTTT.